What follows describes a single T cell receptor (beta chain). The protocol was immunoSEQ multiplex PCR, while the TCRdb copy is restricted to in-frame clones and leaves out a portion. The table lists 150,000 to 200,000 clones, 90% of them singletons. This sample is drawn from a study of T cell responses to AZD1222 COVID-19 vaccine. Trimming stripped 4 bases from V and 6 bases from J, with 22 bases between. Germline V gene lookup returns CDR1 MNHEY and CDR2 SVGEGT. The CDR3 is 17 amino acids. The input for sequencing was peripheral blood, taken on day 0 of AZD1222 vaccination. The TCR originated in an adult in good health. The chain recombines TRBV6-2 or TRBV6-3 with TRBJ2-1; TRBD2 might be the D (7 bases). This CDR3 is CASSSGGGLAGSNEQFF. The DNA for the CDR3 is TGTGCCAGCAGTTCGGGCGGGGGCCTAGCCGGGTCCAATGAGCAGTTCTTC.